This T cell receptor (beta chain) was documented in a study of T cell clonality in common variable immunodeficiency (dated by TCRdb to between 2014 and 2017). CVID samples and control samples contributed equivalent amounts of genomic DNA as sequencing input. For every sample, a 60 bp segment covering the rearranged TCRbeta CDR3 region was amplified and then sequenced. The immunoSEQ assay, a bias-corrected multiplex PCR with high-throughput sequencing, was employed for TCRbeta amplification. Under the source paper's analysis protocol: Every unique nucleotide sequence was considered a clone and was annotated with V, D and J genes, copy number and frequency. Sequences were labeled productive if in frame, and non-productive if out of frame or containing stop codons. As previously described, clonality was computed from Shannon's entropy. The predicted amino acid sequences of productive clones were used to derive mean CDR3 Kyte-Doolittle hydropathy. The R hclust function was used to hierarchically cluster scaled V gene usage with Manhattan distance and complete linkage. To assess clone sharing by CDR3 amino acid sequence, 12 repertoires per group were resampled over 100 rounds. Repertoires were searched for 60 to 80 published EBV-specific and around 240 published CMV-specific TCRbeta sequences. A couple of CVID samples yielding fewer than 10,000 sequences were excluded from analysis, leaving approximately 40 CVID repertoires. TCRdb re-hosts the immuneACCESS table, in-frame sequences only. Its copies lack some clones; in the studies checked, an unresolved V gene accounts for under half of them, and the cause for the rest is not known. V, J and clone size reflect that table, while D and trimming were determined from the DNA. In this sample the table shows about 52,000 clones, and no singletons are among them. The leading ten clones occupy 2% to 2.5% of the sample.

V lost 5 bases and J lost 3 bases; the stretch between them is 8 bases long. The CDR3 sequence holds 12 residues, the cysteine and phenylalanine included. Sequencing covers 27 bases of the CDR3, shown here with the frame starting at base 1. The germline V gene encodes CDR1 SEHNR and CDR2 FQNEAQ (reference sequence). Both CVID patients and healthy controls were predominantly of Caucasian heritage. Heparinized peripheral whole blood samples of about 5 to 8 ml were obtained from each donor. Genomic DNA from adults with common variable immune deficiency (CVID) and from healthy adult controls was used to sequence TCRbeta CDR3 repertoires. The control group comprised around 22 healthy adult volunteers, about 12 female and 10 male, aged roughly 23 to 66 years with a mean age of roughly 32. Diluted blood was density-centrifuged over Hypaque 1077 or Ficoll-Paque to isolate peripheral blood mononuclear cells. Genomic DNA was extracted from unsorted mononuclear cells by Qiagen column purification or by a centrifugation-based method.

General study outcomes and caveats: Patient heterogeneity within the CVID cohort put limits on correlating repertoire features with clinical complications. CVID TCRbeta sequences reportedly showed fewer deletions and N-nucleotide insertions and lacked highly modified clones with 13 or more V deletions. Fewer TCRbeta clones were shared among CVID subjects than among healthy controls (p < 0.0001). TCRbeta clonality was higher in CVID subjects than in healthy controls (t-test p = 0.018), and the increase was most characteristic of about a third of subjects. Even though DNA input was equal, the average per sample came to approximately 74,000 unique sequences for controls compared with around 32,000 for CVID samples. According to the authors, finding the cause of the higher clonality in CVID would require sequencing the repertoires of T cell subpopulations.

Remarks on this clone: The antigen it recognizes is unknown. From the germline J gene comes the end of the CDR3, since the read stops 3 residues before it.

The sequence was collected from a person between 18 and 75 years old in good health. The sequenced material came from peripheral blood mononuclear cells. Recombination connected TRBV7-9 to TRBJ2-7; a tentative D match to TRBD2 spans 5 bases. CDR3 reads: CASSTRGYEQYF. The DNA read from the CDR3 is TGTGCCAGCAGCACCCGGGGCTACGAG.